A single T cell receptor beta chain is shown here with its context. The antigen remains undetermined. The entry originates in a study of neoadjuvant anti-PD-1 for oral cavity cancer. Study as a whole: Patients without progression received a fourth nivolumab dose around day 43, then surgical resection on days 50-56. The study's findings and limits: After neoadjuvant nivolumab, PBMC T cell clonality was significantly higher in non-responders than responders.

Between the trimmed V and J ends, which lost 2 bases and 0 bases, there was a span of 10 bases. This CDR3 has 15 residues. Germline CDR1 reads KGHSH; CDR2 reads LQKENI. Using immunoSEQ multiplex PCR, the repertoire was profiled, and TCRdb retains in-frame clones only, with some absent. The data contain fewer than 70,000 clones, 65% to 85% of them singletons. Specimen: PBMCs, collected before nivolumab (anti-PD-1) treatment. The chain joins TRBV18 to TRBJ1-1; perhaps TRBD1 as D (5 bases). This clonotype originated in a person aged 40 to 85 with oral cavity squamous cell carcinoma. The CDR3 protein is CASSPDSFMNTEAFF. CDR3 coding DNA: TGTGCCAGCTCACCAGACAGCTTCATGAACACTGAAGCTTTCTTT.